The 21 T cell receptor beta chains in this list originate from one sample, sequenced in a study of long-term antiretroviral therapy in people with HIV. They ran version v3.0 of the immunoSEQ assay at survey level. Generated by immunoSEQ multiplex PCR, the TCRdb table keeps only in-frame clones and is missing some. Of roughly 33,000 clones in the sample, about 83% were seen once. The source material was unsorted PBMCs, sampled 2 years after starting antiretroviral therapy. All receptors derive from a woman aged 45-65 years with HIV.

The gene calls are TRBV4-1 and TRBJ1-1; D is possibly TRBD1 (5 bases). The CDR3 is made up of 14 amino acids. Trimming shortened V by 4 bases and J by 1 base, and 10 bases separated the two germline ends. Germline V gene lookup returns CDR1 MGHRA and CDR2 YSYEKL. CDR3 region: CASSLGVGNTEAFF. In DNA, the CDR3 is TGCGCCAGCAGCCTGGGGGTAGGGAACACTGAAGCTTTCTTT.

V and J are TRBV4-1 and TRBJ1-2; D unresolved. CDR3 length: 15 residues. V was shortened by 4 bases and J by 4 bases, with 16 bases between the two germline ends. From germline, CDR1 is MGHRA and CDR2 YSYEKL. The CDR3 spells CASSPLSIWIYGYTF. CDR3 DNA: TGCGCCAGCAGCCCCTTATCGATCTGGATCTATGGCTACACCTTC.

In this sample, this clone turned up a few times. The chain links TRBV6-1 to TRBJ1-2; the D is unclear. Looked up from germline, CDR1 is MNHNS and CDR2 is SASEGT. The CDR3 sequence is 12 residues long. V lost 0 bases, J lost 8 bases, and 7 bases lay in between. CDR3 residues: CASSEAYGGYTF. The DNA of the CDR3 is TGTGCCAGCAGTGAAGCGTACGGAGGCTACACCTTC.

The chain couples TRBV30 to TRBJ2-5, with TRBD2 as a possible D gene (6 bases). The germline CDR1 and CDR2 sequences are GTSNPN and SVGIG (reference sequence). The CDR3 is 16 residues long. V lost 1 base to trimming and J lost 4 bases, with 19 bases between them. For the CDR3, the DNA is TGTGCCTGGAGTGCTTTACAAACGGGGGTTGTAGAGACCCAGTACTTC. Translation: CAWSALQTGVVETQYF.

The chain uses TRBV19 and TRBJ2-1, with D possibly being TRBD2 (6 bases). The germline V gene has CDR1 LNHDA and CDR2 SQIVND (reference sequence). V lost 9 bases, J lost 12 bases, and 12 bases lay in between. The CDR3 spans 10 residues. CDR3 region: CARRRGSQFF. The CDR3 DNA sequence: TGTGCCAGGCGGCGGGGCTCGCAGTTCTTC.

The CDR3 here is CASSLGPGLNTEAFF. The CDR3 bases are TGCGCCAGCAGCTTGGGGCCGGGCCTGAACACTGAAGCTTTCTTT. This chain connects TRBV5-1 to TRBJ1-1; D remains unclear. Germline V gives CDR1 SGHRS, CDR2 YFSETQ. The CDR3 covers 15 residues. Deletions cut 0 bases from V and 0 bases from J, with 9 bases between.

A remark on this clone: The sample contains more than one DNA sequence encoding this CDR3. V gene TRBV19 combines with J gene TRBJ1-5, with 10 bases lining up with TRBD1. CDR3 length equals 14 residues. Unmatched junction bases numbered 8, after V lost 9 bases and J lost 6 bases. The germline gives CDR1 LNHDA, CDR2 SQIVND (reference sequence). The DNA of the CDR3 is TGTGCCAGCCATCCGGGACAGGGGATTCAGCCCCAGCATTTT. This encodes CASHPGQGIQPQHF.

The J gene is TRBJ2-1, the V gene TRBV7-9; TRBD1 matches 10 bases. The CDR3 length is 19 residues. Germline trimming cut 0 bases from V and 5 bases from J; bases unmatched to any gene: 13. Germline lookup yields CDR1 SEHNR and CDR2 FQNEAQ (reference sequence). The CDR3 spells CASSLAWDRDRGINNEQFF. As DNA, the CDR3 is TGTGCCAGCAGCTTAGCCTGGGACAGGGACAGGGGTATTAACAATGAGCAGTTCTTC.

The chain combines TRBV19 with TRBJ1-5, with D hard to call. The CDR3 extends over 15 amino acids. Deletions cut 6 bases from V and 6 bases from J, with 18 bases between. Germline V gene lookup returns CDR1 LNHDA and CDR2 SQIVND (reference sequence). Written as DNA, the CDR3 is TGTGCCAGTAGCCCCCGACAAATCGAGAGTCAGCCCCAGCATTTT. This sequence encodes CASSPRQIESQPQHF. The whole variable domain, remainder taken from reference TRBV19 and TRBJ1-5, is DGGITQSPKYLFRKEGQNVTLSCEQNLNHDAMYWYRQDPGQGLRLIYYSQIVNDFQKGDIAEGYSVSREKKESFPLTVTSAQKNPTAFYLCASSPRQIESQPQHFGDGTRLSIL.

The V and J genes are TRBV30 and TRBJ1-1; 8 bases line up with TRBD1. Germline lookup yields CDR1 GTSNPN and CDR2 SVGIG (reference sequence). There are 13 residues in the CDR3. The V gene end was trimmed by 4 bases and the J gene end by 1 base; junction bases not matched to a gene: 2. The CDR3 here is CAWTGQGNTEAFF. The CDR3 DNA is TGTGCCTGGACTGGACAGGGGAACACTGAAGCTTTCTTT.

This chain links TRBV7-2 with TRBJ1-3; the D gene is possibly TRBD1 (5 bases). The germline V gene encodes CDR1 SGHTA and CDR2 FQGNSA. The CDR3 has 15 amino acids. The ends were cut back, 3 bases at V and 0 bases at J, with 9 bases in the middle. CDR3 sequence (DNA): TGTGCCAGCAGCTTGGACACCATCTCTGGAAACACCATATATTTT. Amino acids: CASSLDTISGNTIYF.

This chain connects TRBV9 to TRBJ2-3; 10 bases align to TRBD2. The trim removed 0 bases at V and 2 bases at J, leaving 12 bases unmatched. In germline, CDR1 is SGDLS, CDR2 YYNGEE. The CDR3 sequence is 19 residues long. The CDR3 region is CASSVGRASGGVNTDTQYF. The CDR3 nucleotides read TGTGCCAGCAGCGTAGGAAGGGCTAGCGGGGGAGTTAACACAGATACGCAGTATTTT.

The rearrangement links TRBV30 to TRBJ1-5; the match to TRBD1 covers 8 bases. CDR1 and CDR2 (germline): GTSNPN, SVGIG (reference sequence). V gave up 3 bases and J gave up 6 bases; unmatched junction bases: 4. The length of the CDR3 is 13 residues. Here the CDR3 DNA reads TGTGCCTGGAGCTTACAGGGGGGTCAGCCCCAGCATTTT. Translation gives CAWSLQGGQPQHF.

This clone has just one count. The chain combines TRBV18 with TRBJ1-1, with D possibly matching TRBD1 (6 bases). The CDR3 spans 13 residues. The germline CDR1 and CDR2 sequences are KGHSH and LQKENI. Trimming took 5 bases from V and 5 from J, leaving 12 bases between them. DNA of the CDR3: TGTGCCAGCTCAACAGGGTTGCTAACTGAAGCTTTCTTT. This codes for CASSTGLLTEAFF.

The sample holds one count of this clone. This CDR3 reads CASSPGEGSTDTQYF. Here the CDR3 DNA reads TGTGCCAGCTCACCAGGGGAGGGGAGCACAGATACGCAGTATTTT. The V gene is TRBV18, the J gene TRBJ2-3; TRBD2 agrees at 7 bases. The junction had 2 bases not matched to a gene; V was cut back by 2 bases and J by 0 bases. From germline, CDR1 is KGHSH and CDR2 LQKENI. The CDR3 is 15 residues long.

This sequence joins TRBV29-1 and TRBJ2-7; D is uncertain. The CDR3 consists of 12 residues. With 7 bases removed from V and 1 base from J, the gap between germline ends came to 11 bases. Germline V gives CDR1 SQVTM, CDR2 ANQGSEA. CDR3 in amino acids: CSAQGDSYEQYF. CDR3 DNA sequence: TGCAGCGCCCAAGGTGATTCCTACGAGCAGTACTTC.

This sequence joins TRBV18 and TRBJ2-3; 8 bases match TRBD2. CDR1 is KGHSH, CDR2 LQKENI, per germline. The trim removed 3 bases at V and 3 bases at J, leaving 8 bases unmatched. The CDR3 extends over 16 amino acids. This CDR3 is CASSPEYPGGTDTQYF. DNA of the CDR3: TGTGCCAGCTCACCTGAGTATCCGGGGGGGACAGATACGCAGTATTTT.

This rearrangement joins TRBV7-2 to TRBJ2-4; D is uncertain. The germline V gene encodes CDR1 SGHTA and CDR2 FQGNSA. The CDR3 runs 16 residues. V lost 1 base and J 0 bases, leaving 10 bases between the germline ends. DNA for the CDR3: TGTGCCAGCAGCTTAGGCGGTACCCTAGCCAAAAACATTCAGTACTTC. Residues: CASSLGGTLAKNIQYF.

This clone was picked up one time. The CDR3 DNA is TGTGCCAGCAGTTCAATCACAGGGGCCCTGAACACTGAAGCTTTCTTT. Amino acid sequence: CASSSITGALNTEAFF. The rearrangement joins TRBV28 to TRBJ1-1; 7 bases fit TRBD1. The CDR3 runs 16 residues. In germline, CDR1 is MDHEN, CDR2 SYDVKM. J lost 0 bases, V lost 4 bases, and 8 bases had no gene match.

The V call is TRBV19, the J call TRBJ1-1, with 8 bases matching TRBD1. V gave up 7 bases and J gave up 4 bases; unmatched junction bases: 5. The V gene's germline CDR1 is LNHDA and CDR2 SQIVND (reference sequence). This CDR3 is built from 13 residues. The CDR3, as DNA: TGTGCCAGTACCTACCAGGGGGCCACTGAAGCTTTCTTT. It encodes CASTYQGATEAFF. The full variable domain, with the rest looked up from reference TRBV19 and TRBJ1-1, is DGGITQSPKYLFRKEGQNVTLSCEQNLNHDAMYWYRQDPGQGLRLIYYSQIVNDFQKGDIAEGYSVSREKKESFPLTVTSAQKNPTAFYLCASTYQGATEAFFGQGTRLTVV.

The V and J genes are TRBV6-6 and TRBJ2-5; 7 bases agree with TRBD2. The CDR3 consists of 14 residues. In germline, CDR1 is MNHNY, CDR2 SVGAGI (reference sequence). The trim removed 0 bases at V and 2 bases at J, leaving 0 bases unmatched. Written as DNA, the CDR3 is TGTGCCAGCAGTTACTCGGGACTACAAGAGACCCAGTACTTC. This encodes CASSYSGLQETQYF.